This TCR beta chain was profiled in a study of low-dose radiotherapy and immunotherapy resistance in tumors. cDNA synthesis used a TRAV/TRBV-specific primer set for both chains. For amplifying TCRs, the PCR ran for approximately 21 cycles with Phusion, which was used together with a constant-region primer and the adapter on the V primers. A single record per CDR3 protein comes from TCRdb applying MiXCR to the reads. Among about 60,000 distinct CDR3 sequences listed, around 25% were seen once. V was pared by 3 bases and J by 0 bases, with 2 bases of the junction left unmatched. CDR1 and CDR2 from the germline V gene are SEHNR and FQNEAQ (reference sequence). The CDR3 is made up of 15 amino acids. This clonotype was recorded at least ten times. Time point reported: before trial treatment.

The origin of this receptor is a male donor with prostate cancer. The chain combines TRBV7-9 with TRBJ1-3; 7 nucleotides agree with TRBD1. The sequenced sample was PBMCs, obtained before treatment. The CDR3 region has the DNA TGTGCCAGCAGCTTGGGACAGCTCTCTGGAAACACCATATATTTT. It codes for CASSLGQLSGNTIYF.